This T cell receptor beta chain was recovered during a study of a mutant IDH1 vaccine in newly diagnosed glioma (dated by TCRdb to the early 2020s). About the full investigation: The roughly 35 treated patients were around 60% male and around 40% female, with a mean age of roughly 40 years. Before enrollment, most patients had been given radiochemotherapy with temozolomide as standard therapy, while the rest had received either radiotherapy alone or temozolomide alone. Peripheral blood was collected at six visits: V03 (baseline), V05, V07, V10, V12 and V13. For exploratory analyses, longitudinal TCRB deep sequencing was carried out in roughly 23 treated patients wherever samples were available.

This sample's time point label indicates: baseline, week 1 (first vaccination visit). In light of the paper, this sample's treatment or condition label describes: pre-vaccination baseline after standard-of-care therapy. Donors had newly diagnosed WHO grade 3 or 4 IDH1-mutant astrocytomas with loss of nuclear ATRX. The samples were drawn from NOA16, a multicentre, single-arm, open-label phase I trial in Germany that tested a mutant IDH1 peptide vaccine in humans for the first time. Visit V03 blood draws served as the baseline sample for immunogenicity testing. Genomic DNA for TCRB sequencing was isolated from EDTA blood with the DNeasy Blood and Tissue Kit. Libraries were prepared through the immunoSEQ multiplex PCR assay. Rearranged TCR beta chain sequences were amplified using the hsTCRB Kit according to the manufacturer's protocol. An Illumina MiSeq was used to sequence the TCRB libraries. From the authors' description of their analysis: The kit vendor's proprietary platform handled demultiplexing, trimming and gene mapping. The clones in this table, taken by TCRdb from immuneACCESS, are in-frame only. Not every clone is retained; where verified, under half of the shortfall comes from an unresolved V gene, and the cause of the rest is unknown. The V and J calls and clone size are taken from that table; D and trimming were inferred from the DNA. The sample table holds approximately 70,000 clones, of which 60% to 85% were seen once. The ten most abundant clones make up around 8.5% of the sample.

As for this clone: The antigen it recognizes is unknown. Within one base of it there is no much larger clone, and no base qualities were kept.

From the cysteine up to the phenylalanine, the CDR3 has a length of 13 residues. Only the CDR3 part of the read is kept: 39 bases, read in frame from the first base. Deletion took 3 bases off V and 7 bases off J, with a span of 11 bases between the germline ends. CDR1 is given as SGHRS and CDR2 as YFSETQ, both from the germline V gene. General conclusions and limits of the study: No apparent relationship was observed between pseudoprogression and alterations in the top peripheral T cell clonotypes detected by TCRB sequencing. The authors stated that sample limitations prevented analyses of patient blood samples from being reproduced. Immune responses induced by the vaccine were seen in around 93% of patients across multiple MHC alleles. PBMC samples for TCRB deep sequencing were selected based on availability.

This sequence was found in a man in his forties or fifties with glioma. The sequence is built from TRBV5-1 and TRBJ1-5; the D gene is unclear. Material: PBMCs, obtained from a glioma patient treated with radiotherapy, temozolomide or both. The DNA reads as follows: TGCGCCAGCAGCTCCTCACCCGAGCAGCCCCAGCATTTT. This sequence encodes CASSSSPEQPQHF.